This section outlines one T cell receptor (beta chain) sequence together with its context. No cognate antigen has been identified for it. Per-base qualities were not stored, and no clone one base away is much larger. Ficoll-Paque density gradient centrifugation was the method used to isolate PBMCs. From the cysteine through the phenylalanine, the CDR3 covers 15 amino acids. Only the CDR3 region is kept as DNA, spanning 45 bases read in frame from base 1. The germline V gene gives CDR1 as SGHRS and CDR2 as YFSETQ. The junction carries 14 bases between V and J, which are trimmed by 0 bases and 6 bases respectively. Sequenced on an Illumina NovaSeq 6000. Using 5'RACE with constant-segment primers, TCRalpha and TCRbeta cDNA libraries were constructed, with sample barcodes and unique molecular identifiers added in the process. Trizol reagent was used to extract RNA from every sample. Library amplification was performed in two PCR steps, and a second sample barcode and Illumina TruSeq adapters were introduced in the second step. Sequencing of the libraries was done on an Illumina NovaSeq, producing 2 x 150 bp paired-end reads. From the authors' description of their analysis: The reads were demultiplexed and collapsed into UMI-guided consensus sequences using migec v1.2.7. Using mixcr v2.1.11, UMI consensuses were aligned to TRA and TRB V and J templates and then assembled into clonotypes. Expanded or contracted clonotypes were those called significant by both edgeR and NoisET, with noise models trained on biological replicates. For edgeR calls, the cutoffs were a false discovery rate-adjusted p below 0.01 and a log2 fold-change threshold of 1. As an exploratory analysis of dynamics, max-normalized trajectories of the 1000 most abundant clonotypes were examined with PCA combined with hierarchical clustering. Each responding clone was given a CD4 or CD8 phenotype based on the CD4+ and CD8+ repertoires, which had been sequenced separately. In TCRdb, the public reads were trimmed at Q25 with fastp and aligned with MiXCR, with productive beta chains retained. Rows with one shared CDR3 protein collapse into an entry with the most common genes and DNA. The V and J calls, along with clone size, are taken from TCRdb and not from the paper's own processing. Recorded for this sample are about 560,000 distinct CDR3 sequences; 15% to 20% of them occurred a single time. The ten largest clonotypes hold 8.1% of the sample.

This record comes from a study of T-cell memory formation after mild COVID-19 (TCRdb year 2021). Regarding the complete study: TCR sequence clusters from the two donors were found to be largely donor specific. In a couple of donors, T-cell clones that expanded and contracted after mild COVID-19 were tracked by sequencing TCRalpha and TCRbeta repertoires over time. The cohort comprised two young, previously healthy adult volunteers, one female and one male.

What the work shows at the level of the full study, not this receptor alone: The study covered only a couple of mild cases, and larger cohorts including severe cases with pre-infection samples were considered necessary. Balanced CD4/CD8 phenotypes were observed for clones contracting from day 15 to 85, whereas a bias towards CD4+ was observed for a second wave of clones expanding from day 15 to 37. Some responding clones were detected in pre-infection memory, which suggested that pre-existing cross-reactive memory T cells had joined the SARS-CoV-2 response. Contracting CD4+ clones appeared mostly in the CM and EM memory subsets, whereas CD8+ clones were enriched in EMRA. SARS-CoV-2 specificity of the second-wave clones peaking on day 37 was not confirmed.

Sequencing was performed on PBMCs or a T cell subset sorted from them (not recorded which). This chain joins TRBV5-1 to TRBJ2-3; no confident D gene assignment can be made. This sequence was found in an adult woman who had mild COVID-19 (a few samples of this study predate the infection). The sample titles of this study are shuffled in the database, so cell type and time point are left out; the donor was told from shared clones. The CDR3 in this case is CASSLVGIEGDTQYF. Read as DNA, the sequence is TGCGCCAGCAGCTTGGTTGGGATAGAAGGGGATACGCAGTATTTT.